This record looks at one TCR beta chain sequence and its context. Its target is unknown. No conserved phenylalanine or tryptophan ends this CDR3, so it is likely a read error. The sample is drawn from a study of T cells in Graves' hyperthyroidism and ophthalmopathy. Study conclusions and caveats: In blood, most of the thyroid clonotypes expanded above 0.001 were also present.

TCR beta CDR3 regions were amplified from RNA. First-round RT-PCR targeting the TCR CDR3 was performed with the HTBI primer set. TCRdb independently ran MiXCR on the multiplex PCR reads; one entry per CDR3 protein. Of about 380,000 distinct CDR3 sequences in the sample, 15% to 20% were seen once. V trimming: 6 bases; J trimming: 9 bases; junction bases outside the gene matches: 10. CDR3 length: 15 amino acids. Germline-derived CDR1 and CDR2 are MNHEY and SVGEGT. The receptor was derived from a man younger than 30 with Graves' ophthalmopathy. Sequencing was carried out using blood. The rearrangement uses TRBV6-2 or TRBV6-3 and TRBJ2-1, with TRBD2 matching over 11 bases. The CDR3 loop is CASSPTSGGFSEQFL. CDR3 coding DNA: TGTGCCAGCAGCCCTACTAGCGGGGGCTTCTCTGAGCAGTTCCTC.